The 21 T cell receptor beta chains given below trace back to one sample, sequenced in a study of cytomegalovirus exposure and HLA in healthy donors (TCRdb year 2017). Libraries were prepared through the immunoSEQ multiplex PCR assay. For the multiplex PCR, a mixture combining 60 forward primers for TCR Vbeta segments and 13 reverse primers for TCR Jbeta segments was used. Entries here come from immuneACCESS through TCRdb and include only in-frame sequences with V and J called. Some clones fail to appear in such tables; in the studies checked, an unresolved V gene covers under half of the shortfall, and the cause of the remainder is unknown. The sample profile shows around 91,000 clones; around four fifths of them were found once. Less than 5.5% of the sample belongs to the ten largest clones. The specimen sequenced was PBMCs. The source of these receptors is a male donor in good health and CMV-seropositive.

This chain joins TRBV2 and TRBJ2-3; 7 bases map to TRBD2. The V gene's germline CDR1 is SNHLY and CDR2 FYNNEI. The junction had 7 bases not matched to a gene; V was cut back by 6 bases and J by 4 bases. The CDR3 covers 14 residues. The CDR3 loop is CASRPGGGADTQYF. The CDR3 DNA is TGTGCCAGCAGACCCGGGGGAGGGGCAGATACGCAGTATTTT.

The gene calls are TRBV5-6 and TRBJ1-1; no clear D gene. The germline gives CDR1 SGHDT, CDR2 YYEEEE. Trimming shortened V by 1 base and J by 4 bases, and 11 bases separated the two germline ends. There are 14 residues in the CDR3. The DNA for the CDR3 is TGTGCCAGCAGCTTGTTTTCGGTGAGCACTGAAGCTTTCTTT. Amino acid sequence: CASSLFSVSTEAFF.

The chain joins TRBV6-4 to TRBJ2-3, with D possibly matching TRBD1 (6 bases). Per germline, CDR1 MRHNA and CDR2 SNTAGT. V was clipped by 6 bases and J by 0 bases, with 13 bases between them. This CDR3 is built from 15 residues. In DNA, the CDR3 is TGTGCCAGCAGCGCTGGACAGTCTAGCACAGATACGCAGTATTTT. It encodes CASSAGQSSTDTQYF.

The rearrangement uses TRBV7-6 and TRBJ1-4; weak D call: TRBD1 (5 bases). Germline CDR1 reads SGHVS; CDR2 reads FNYEAQ. CDR3 size: 13 residues. The V end lost 5 bases, the J end lost 8 bases, and 12 bases lay between the germline ends. CDR3 DNA sequence: TGTGCCAGCAGCGGGGGGTCGGACGAAAAACTGTTTTTT. This encodes CASSGGSDEKLFF.

This clone turned up a few times. The chain couples TRBV7-2 to TRBJ1-3; D not certain. This CDR3 contains 12 residues. Trimming removed 2 bases at V and 4 bases at J, with 3 bases between. Germline V gene sequence: CDR1 SGHTA, CDR2 FQGNSA. The CDR3 region has the DNA TGTGCCAGCAGCTTACAGGGAAACACCATATATTTT. Translated: CASSLQGNTIYF.

J is TRBJ2-7 and V is TRBV23-1; D possibly corresponds to TRBD2 (6 bases). TRBV23-1 is labeled an ORF, and its function is uncertain. The CDR3 loop spans 16 amino acids. With 0 bases removed from V and 4 bases from J, the gap between germline ends came to 16 bases. DNA for the CDR3: TGCGCCAGCAGTCAATCTCTTACGAGCGGGCTTTACGAGCAGTACTTC. Translating it yields CASSQSLTSGLYEQYF.

The chain employs TRBV6-4 and TRBJ2-3; no firm D call. Trimming removed 2 bases from V and 2 bases from J, with 5 bases in between. The CDR3 runs to 13 residues. Germline CDR1 reads MRHNA; CDR2 reads SNTAGT. Here the CDR3 reads CASSDEFTDTQYF. CDR3 DNA: TGTGCCAGCAGTGACGAGTTCACAGATACGCAGTATTTT.

The V call is TRBV30, the J call TRBJ1-2, with TRBD1 matching over 8 bases. The CDR3 is 15 amino acids. The germline V gene has CDR1 GTSNPN and CDR2 SVGIG (reference sequence). With 4 bases clipped from V and 4 bases from J, the junction kept 11 bases outside the gene matches. The CDR3: CAWTGTGLTRYGYTF. Here the CDR3 DNA reads TGTGCCTGGACGGGGACAGGCCTTACCCGCTATGGCTACACCTTC.

The chain combines TRBV12-5 with TRBJ2-3; D call uncertain. Germline V gene lookup returns CDR1 LGHNT and CDR2 FRNRAP. V lost 3 bases and J 5 bases, leaving 3 bases between the germline ends. The CDR3 loop spans 11 amino acids. The CDR3: CASGFRDTQYF. In DNA, the CDR3 is TGTGCTAGTGGTTTCAGAGATACGCAGTATTTT.

This sequence joins TRBV7-9 and TRBJ1-2; D perhaps matches TRBD1 (6 bases). The CDR3 is 14 residues long. Germline V gives CDR1 SEHNR, CDR2 FQNEAQ (reference sequence). Trimming cost V 1 base and J 6 bases, with 12 bases left between them. The CDR3 nucleotides read TGTGCCAGCAGCTTAGGATCCAGGGGAGATGGCTACACCTTC. It translates to CASSLGSRGDGYTF.

V gene TRBV7-2 combines with J gene TRBJ2-5; D gene ambiguous. The better agreement between TRBJ2-7 and the DNA end casts doubt on the J call. CDR3 length: 12 amino acids. The germline V gene encodes CDR1 SGHTA and CDR2 FQGNSA. The CDR3 DNA reads TGTGCCAGCAGCTTAGCGAACTACGAGCAGTACTTC. Protein product: CASSLANYEQYF.

This clone showed up just a few times. The DNA of the CDR3 is TGTGCCAGCAGTTACGACGGGGTCGGCAGCACTGAAGCTTTCTTT. It translates to CASSYDGVGSTEAFF. The rearrangement uses TRBV6-5 and TRBJ1-1; D uncertain. Trimming removed 2 bases from V and 4 bases from J, with 14 bases in between. This CDR3 is built from 15 residues. Germline assignment: CDR1 MNHEY and CDR2 SVGAGI.

The rearrangement joins TRBV7-2 to TRBJ2-2; 10 bases align to TRBD2. Germline CDR1 and CDR2: SGHTA and FQGNSA. CDR3 length equals 16 residues. Germline trimming cut 2 bases from V and 5 bases from J; bases unmatched to any gene: 5. The CDR3 region has the DNA TGTGCCAGCAGCTTACAAGCGGGGGGGCGAACCGGGGAGCTGTTTTTT. This sequence encodes CASSLQAGGRTGELFF.

The gene calls are TRBV7-8 and TRBJ1-1, with 8 bases lining up with TRBD1. The CDR3 has 15 amino acids. V lost 0 bases, J lost 4 bases, and 4 bases stayed unmatched. Germline V gene lookup returns CDR1 SGHVS and CDR2 FQNEAQ. CDR3 region: CASSLAGQGITEAFF. In nucleotides, the CDR3 is TGTGCCAGCAGCTTAGCCGGACAGGGCATCACTGAAGCTTTCTTT.

This clone turned up a few times. The V and J genes are TRBV5-1 and TRBJ2-3, with 10 bases fitting TRBD2. Losses at the gene ends were 2 bases for V and 1 base for J; bases not matched to a gene: 7. Germline assignment: CDR1 SGHRS and CDR2 YFSETQ. The length of the CDR3 is 17 residues. The DNA of the CDR3 is TGCGCCAGCAGCTTTTTTGGGACTAGCGTGGGCACAGATACGCAGTATTTT. Its translation is CASSFFGTSVGTDTQYF.

This chain connects TRBV19 to TRBJ1-2; D remains unclear. Germline V gene lookup returns CDR1 LNHDA and CDR2 SQIVND (reference sequence). This CDR3 region has 13 residues. Trimming took off 4 bases at V and 4 bases at J, with 10 bases between the two ends. DNA of the CDR3: TGTGCCAGTAGTAACGAGGGTATCTATGGCTACACCTTC. Translating gives CASSNEGIYGYTF.

This rearrangement joins TRBV7-9 to TRBJ1-1; D not certain. The germline V gene encodes CDR1 SEHNR and CDR2 FQNEAQ (reference sequence). The V and J ends lost 2 bases and 1 base respectively, with 8 bases between them. The CDR3 consists of 14 residues. In DNA, the CDR3 is TGTGCCAGCAGCTTACGTTGGAGGAACACTGAAGCTTTCTTT. Translation: CASSLRWRNTEAFF. Drawing the rest from reference TRBV7-9 and TRBJ1-1, the complete variable domain is DTGVSQNPRHKITKRGQNVTFRCDPISEHNRLYWYRQTLGQGPEFLTYFQNEAQLEKSRLLSDRFSAERPKGSFSTLEIQRTEQGDSAMYLCASSLRWRNTEAFFGQGTRLTVV.

The chain combines TRBV9 with TRBJ1-1, with D maybe TRBD1 (5 bases). CDR3 length: 13 amino acids. Germline CDR1 reads SGDLS; CDR2 reads YYNGEE. V shed 7 bases and J shed 6 bases, with 16 bases lying between them. Here the CDR3 reads CASGRFGGAEAFF. CDR3 coding DNA: TGTGCCAGCGGCCGGTTCGGAGGGGCTGAAGCTTTCTTT.

A remark on this clone: Because the CDR3's place on the DNA is in doubt, the DNA is left out and the CDR3 is given as listed by TCRdb. This sequence joins TRBV7-3 and TRBJ2-3; TRBD2, the D gene given by the table, was not confirmed from the DNA. The CDR3 length equals 14 residues, ends included. Germline CDR1 reads SGHTA; CDR2 reads FQGTGA. This CDR3 is CASSLYFGADTQYF.

The chain is built from TRBV4-2 and TRBJ2-5; 16 bases are shared with TRBD2. The CDR3 is 17 amino acids. V gave up 0 bases and J gave up 5 bases; unmatched junction bases: 3. Germline V gives CDR1 LGHNA, CDR2 YNFKEQ. The CDR3 DNA reads as TGTGCCAGCAGCCAAGAACCGGGACTAGCGGGGGGGGAGACCCAGTACTTC. Encoded protein: CASSQEPGLAGGETQYF.

The chain couples TRBV2 to TRBJ1-2, with D unresolved. The V gene lost 3 bases and the J gene lost 3 bases, with 8 bases spanning the gap. In germline, CDR1 is SNHLY, CDR2 FYNNEI. The CDR3 runs to 13 residues. The CDR3 region is CASSEQEHYGYTF. The CDR3 DNA reads as TGTGCCAGCAGTGAGCAGGAACACTATGGCTACACCTTC.